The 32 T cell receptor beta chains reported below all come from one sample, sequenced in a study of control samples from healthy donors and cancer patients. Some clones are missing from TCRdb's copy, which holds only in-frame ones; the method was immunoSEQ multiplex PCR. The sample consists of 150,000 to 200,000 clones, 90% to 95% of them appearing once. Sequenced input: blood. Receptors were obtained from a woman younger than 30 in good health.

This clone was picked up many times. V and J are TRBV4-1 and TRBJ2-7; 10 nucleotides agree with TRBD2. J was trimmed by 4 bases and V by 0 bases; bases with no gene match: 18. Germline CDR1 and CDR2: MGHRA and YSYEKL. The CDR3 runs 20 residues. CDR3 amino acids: CASSQDPVGWASGGIYEQYF. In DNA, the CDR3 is TGCGCCAGCAGCCAAGATCCTGTGGGTTGGGCTAGCGGGGGTATATACGAGCAGTACTTC.

The CDR3 coding sequence is TGCGCCAGCAGCTCGACAGATGCAACTAATGAAAAACTGTTTTTT. Its protein product is CASSSTDATNEKLFF. This chain connects TRBV5-1 to TRBJ1-4, with D perhaps matching TRBD1 (5 bases). Per germline, CDR1 SGHRS and CDR2 YFSETQ. CDR3 length: 15 amino acids. Deletions cut 3 bases from V and 0 bases from J, with 9 bases between.

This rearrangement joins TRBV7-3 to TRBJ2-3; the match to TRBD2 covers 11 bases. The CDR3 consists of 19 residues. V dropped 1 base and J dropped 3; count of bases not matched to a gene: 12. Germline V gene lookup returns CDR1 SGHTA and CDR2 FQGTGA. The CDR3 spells CASSLRVGLAGGQTDTQYF. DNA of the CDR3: TGTGCCAGCAGCTTAAGGGTAGGCCTAGCGGGGGGCCAGACAGATACGCAGTATTTT.

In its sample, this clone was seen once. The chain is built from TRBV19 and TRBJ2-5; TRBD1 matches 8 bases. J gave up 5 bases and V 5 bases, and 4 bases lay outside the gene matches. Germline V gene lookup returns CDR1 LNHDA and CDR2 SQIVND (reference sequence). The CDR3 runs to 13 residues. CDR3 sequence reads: CASSWQGAETQYF. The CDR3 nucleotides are TGTGCCAGTAGTTGGCAGGGGGCTGAGACCCAGTACTTC.

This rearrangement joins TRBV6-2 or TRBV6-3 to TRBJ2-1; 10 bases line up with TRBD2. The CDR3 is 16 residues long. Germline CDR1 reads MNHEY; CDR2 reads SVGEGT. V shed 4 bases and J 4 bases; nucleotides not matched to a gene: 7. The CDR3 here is CASSSRTSGPYNEQFF. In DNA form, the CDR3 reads TGTGCCAGCAGTTCCAGGACTAGCGGACCATACAATGAGCAGTTCTTC.

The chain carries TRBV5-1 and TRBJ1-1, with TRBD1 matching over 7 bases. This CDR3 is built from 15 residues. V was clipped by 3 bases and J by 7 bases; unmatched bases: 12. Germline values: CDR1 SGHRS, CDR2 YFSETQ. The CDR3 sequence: CASSSVTGHPSEAFF. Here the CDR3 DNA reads TGCGCCAGCAGCTCGGTGACAGGGCATCCCAGTGAAGCTTTCTTT.

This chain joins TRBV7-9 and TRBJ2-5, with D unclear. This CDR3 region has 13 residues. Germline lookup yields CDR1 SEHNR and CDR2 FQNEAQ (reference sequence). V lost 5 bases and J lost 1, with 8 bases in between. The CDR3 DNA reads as TGTGCCAGCAGCCCGGCAGCCCAAGAGACCCAGTACTTC. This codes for CASSPAAQETQYF.

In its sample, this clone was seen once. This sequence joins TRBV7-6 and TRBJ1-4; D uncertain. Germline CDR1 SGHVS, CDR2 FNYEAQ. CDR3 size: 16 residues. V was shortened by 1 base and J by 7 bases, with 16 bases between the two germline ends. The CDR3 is CASSLGSPGAGEKLFF. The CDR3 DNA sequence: TGTGCCAGCAGCTTAGGCTCGCCGGGAGCGGGTGAAAAACTGTTTTTT.

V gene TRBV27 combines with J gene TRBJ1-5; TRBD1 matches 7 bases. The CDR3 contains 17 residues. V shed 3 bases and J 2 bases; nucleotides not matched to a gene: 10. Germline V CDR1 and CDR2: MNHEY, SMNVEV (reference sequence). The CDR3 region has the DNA TGTGCCAGCAGTTTGGCAGGGGGGAAACTTGGCAATCAGCCCCAGCATTTT. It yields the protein CASSLAGGKLGNQPQHF.

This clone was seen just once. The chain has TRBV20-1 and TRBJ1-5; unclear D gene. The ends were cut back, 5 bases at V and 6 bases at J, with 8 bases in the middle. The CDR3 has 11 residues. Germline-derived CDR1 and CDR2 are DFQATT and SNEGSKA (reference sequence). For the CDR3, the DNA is TGCAGTGCTGTGGGTAGTCAGCCCCAGCATTTT. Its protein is CSAVGSQPQHF.

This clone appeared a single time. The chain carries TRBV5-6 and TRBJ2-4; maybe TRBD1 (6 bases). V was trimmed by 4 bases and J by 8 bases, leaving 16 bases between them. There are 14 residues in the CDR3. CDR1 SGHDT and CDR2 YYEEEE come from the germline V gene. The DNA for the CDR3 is TGTGCCAGCAGCCCGGGACCAGGGGTTGACATTCAGTACTTC. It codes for CASSPGPGVDIQYF. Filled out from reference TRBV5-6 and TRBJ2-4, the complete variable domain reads DAGVTQSPTHLIKTRGQQVTLRCSPKSGHDTVSWYQQALGQGPQFIFQYYEEEERQRGNFPDRFSGHQFPNYSSELNVNALLLGDSALYLCASSPGPGVDIQYFGAGTRLSVL.

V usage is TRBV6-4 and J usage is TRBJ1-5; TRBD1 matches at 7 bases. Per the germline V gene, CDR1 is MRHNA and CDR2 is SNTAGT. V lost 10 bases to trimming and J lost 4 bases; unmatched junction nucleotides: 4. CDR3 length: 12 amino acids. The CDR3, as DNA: TGTGCCATATTGGACAGGAATCAGCCCCAGCATTTT. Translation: CAILDRNQPQHF.

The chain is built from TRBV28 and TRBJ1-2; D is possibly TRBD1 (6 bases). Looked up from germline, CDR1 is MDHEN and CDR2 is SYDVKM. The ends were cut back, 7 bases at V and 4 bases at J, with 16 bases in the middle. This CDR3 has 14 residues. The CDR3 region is CASTSHRAPYGYTF. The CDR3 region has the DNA TGTGCCAGCACCTCTCACAGGGCCCCCTATGGCTACACCTTC.

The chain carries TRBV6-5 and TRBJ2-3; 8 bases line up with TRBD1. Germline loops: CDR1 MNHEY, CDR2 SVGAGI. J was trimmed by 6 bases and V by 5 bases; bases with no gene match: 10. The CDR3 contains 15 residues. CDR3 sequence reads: CASSPDRGLTDTQYF. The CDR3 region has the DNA TGTGCCAGCAGTCCAGACAGGGGCCTCACGGATACGCAGTATTTT.

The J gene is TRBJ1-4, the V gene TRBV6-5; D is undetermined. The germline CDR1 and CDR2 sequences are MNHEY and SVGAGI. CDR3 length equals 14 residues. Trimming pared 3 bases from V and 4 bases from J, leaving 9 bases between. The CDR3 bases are TGTGCCAGCAGTTATACGGGCCGTAATGAAAAACTGTTTTTT. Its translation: CASSYTGRNEKLFF.

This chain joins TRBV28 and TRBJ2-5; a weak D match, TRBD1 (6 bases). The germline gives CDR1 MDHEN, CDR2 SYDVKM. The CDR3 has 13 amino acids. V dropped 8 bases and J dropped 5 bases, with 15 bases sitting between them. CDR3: CASCRGLLETQYF. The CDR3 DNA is TGTGCCAGCTGCAGGGGATTGCTGGAGACCCAGTACTTC.

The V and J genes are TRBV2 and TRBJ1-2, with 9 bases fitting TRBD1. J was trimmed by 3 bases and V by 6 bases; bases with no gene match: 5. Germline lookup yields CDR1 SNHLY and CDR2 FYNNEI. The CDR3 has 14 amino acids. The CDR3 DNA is TGTGCCAGCAGGGGGACAGGGCGAGACTATGGCTACACCTTC. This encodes CASRGTGRDYGYTF.

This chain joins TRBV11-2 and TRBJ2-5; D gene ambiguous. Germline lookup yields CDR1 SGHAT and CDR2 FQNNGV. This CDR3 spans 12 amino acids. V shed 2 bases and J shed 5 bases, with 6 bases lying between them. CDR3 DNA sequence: TGTGCCAGCAGCTTACTAAGCGAGACCCAGTACTTC. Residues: CASSLLSETQYF. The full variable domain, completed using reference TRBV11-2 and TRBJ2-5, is EAGVAQSPRYKIIEKRQSVAFWCNPISGHATLYWYQQILGQGPKLLIQFQNNGVVDDSQLPKDRFSAERLKGVDSTLKIQPAKLEDSAVYLCASSLLSETQYFGPGTRLLVL.

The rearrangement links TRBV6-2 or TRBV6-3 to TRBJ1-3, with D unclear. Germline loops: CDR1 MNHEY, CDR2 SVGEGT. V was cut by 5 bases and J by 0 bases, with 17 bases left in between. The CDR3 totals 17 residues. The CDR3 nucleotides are TGTGCCAGCAGTCCCGCGATAAGATTAAGCTCTGGAAACACCATATATTTT. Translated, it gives CASSPAIRLSSGNTIYF.

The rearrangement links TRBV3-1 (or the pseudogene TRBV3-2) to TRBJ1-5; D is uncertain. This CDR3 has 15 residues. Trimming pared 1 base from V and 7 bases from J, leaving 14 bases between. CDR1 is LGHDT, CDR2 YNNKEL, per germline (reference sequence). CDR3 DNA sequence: TGTGCCAGCAGCCAAGGACTAAATGAAGACCAGCCCCAGCATTTT. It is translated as CASSQGLNEDQPQHF.

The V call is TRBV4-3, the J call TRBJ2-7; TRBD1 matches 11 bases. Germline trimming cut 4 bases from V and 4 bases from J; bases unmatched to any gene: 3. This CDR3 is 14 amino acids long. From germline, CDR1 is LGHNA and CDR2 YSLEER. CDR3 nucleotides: TGCGCCAGCAGCCCCGGACAGGGGGCTTACGAGCAGTACTTC. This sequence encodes CASSPGQGAYEQYF.

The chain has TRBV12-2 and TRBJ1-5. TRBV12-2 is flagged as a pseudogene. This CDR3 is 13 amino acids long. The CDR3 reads CASRLGVRGTQHF. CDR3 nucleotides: TGTGCAAGTCGCTTAGGAGTCCGAGGGACCCAGCATTTT.

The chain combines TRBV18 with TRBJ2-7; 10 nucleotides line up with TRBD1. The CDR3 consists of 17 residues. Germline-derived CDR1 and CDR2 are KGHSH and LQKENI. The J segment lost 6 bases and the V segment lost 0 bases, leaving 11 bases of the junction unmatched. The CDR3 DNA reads TGTGCCAGCTCACCACCGGCCGGGACAGGGGAAGAGGTCGAGCAGTACTTC. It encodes CASSPPAGTGEEVEQYF.

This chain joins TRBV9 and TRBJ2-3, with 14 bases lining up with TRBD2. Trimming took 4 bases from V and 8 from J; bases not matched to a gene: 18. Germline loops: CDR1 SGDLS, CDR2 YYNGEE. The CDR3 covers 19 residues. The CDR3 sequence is CASSFPSKGLAGEEGTQYF. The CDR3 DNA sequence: TGTGCCAGCAGCTTTCCATCCAAGGGACTAGCGGGAGAGGAGGGTACGCAGTATTTT.

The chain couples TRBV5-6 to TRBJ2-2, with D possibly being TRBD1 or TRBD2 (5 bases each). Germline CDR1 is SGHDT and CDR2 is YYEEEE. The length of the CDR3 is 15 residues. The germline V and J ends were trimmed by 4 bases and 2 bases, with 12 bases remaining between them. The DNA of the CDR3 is TGTGCCAGCAGCCTAGGGACCCACAACACCGGGGAGCTGTTTTTT. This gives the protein CASSLGTHNTGELFF.

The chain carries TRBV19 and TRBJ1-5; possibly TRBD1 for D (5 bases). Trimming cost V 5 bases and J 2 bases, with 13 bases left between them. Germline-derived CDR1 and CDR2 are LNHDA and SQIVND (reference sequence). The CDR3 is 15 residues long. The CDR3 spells CASSFQLGGNQPQHF. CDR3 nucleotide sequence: TGTGCCAGTAGTTTCCAATTGGGGGGCAATCAGCCCCAGCATTTT.

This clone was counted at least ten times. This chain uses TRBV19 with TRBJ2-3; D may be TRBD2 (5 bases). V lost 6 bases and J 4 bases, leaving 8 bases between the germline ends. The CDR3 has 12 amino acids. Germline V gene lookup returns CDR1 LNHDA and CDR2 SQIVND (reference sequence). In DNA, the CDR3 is TGTGCCAGTAGGCCGGACTCAGATACGCAGTATTTT. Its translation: CASRPDSDTQYF.

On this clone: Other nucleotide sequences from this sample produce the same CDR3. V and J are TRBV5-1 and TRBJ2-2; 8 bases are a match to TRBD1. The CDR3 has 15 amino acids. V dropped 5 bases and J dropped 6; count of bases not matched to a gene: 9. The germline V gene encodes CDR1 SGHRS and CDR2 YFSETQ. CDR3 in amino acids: CASRAGTGAPGELFF. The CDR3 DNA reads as TGCGCCAGCAGAGCCGGGACAGGAGCCCCCGGGGAGCTGTTTTTT.

Written as DNA, the CDR3 is TGTGCCAGCAGCACCTTCCCCTTGCGAACAGGGGAAGGGTACGAAGCTTTCTTT. This codes for CASSTFPLRTGEGYEAFF. The chain joins TRBV28 to TRBJ1-1, with 7 positions matching TRBD1. In germline, CDR1 is MDHEN, CDR2 SYDVKM. CDR3 length equals 18 residues. J was trimmed by 8 bases and V by 6 bases; bases with no gene match: 24.

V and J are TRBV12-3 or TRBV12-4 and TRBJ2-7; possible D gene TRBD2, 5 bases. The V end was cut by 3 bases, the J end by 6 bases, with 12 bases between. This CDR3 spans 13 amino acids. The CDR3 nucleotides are TGTGCCAGCAGTTTTGACGGACTTTCCGAGCAGTACTTC. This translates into CASSFDGLSEQYF.

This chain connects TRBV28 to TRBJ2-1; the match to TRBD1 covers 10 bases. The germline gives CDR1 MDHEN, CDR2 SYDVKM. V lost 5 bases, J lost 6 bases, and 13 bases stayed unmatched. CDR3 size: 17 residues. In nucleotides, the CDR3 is TGTGCCAGCAGTCCGCCAGGGGGGACAGGGGACCCCAATGAGCAGTTCTTC. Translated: CASSPPGGTGDPNEQFF.

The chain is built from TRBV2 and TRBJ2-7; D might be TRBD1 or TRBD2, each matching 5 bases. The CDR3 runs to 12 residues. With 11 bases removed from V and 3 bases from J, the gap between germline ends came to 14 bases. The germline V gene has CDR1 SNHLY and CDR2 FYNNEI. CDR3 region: CAGGESDYEQYF. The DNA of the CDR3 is TGTGCCGGGGGAGAGTCGGACTACGAGCAGTACTTC. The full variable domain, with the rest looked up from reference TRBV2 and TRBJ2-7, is EPEVTQTPSHQVTQMGQEVILRCVPISNHLYFYWYRQILGQKVEFLVSFYNNEISEKSEIFDDQFSVERPDGSNFTLKIRSTKLEDSAMYFCAGGESDYEQYFGPGTRLTVT.